The 10 T cell receptor beta chains listed next were all sequenced from one sample in a study of blood T cells in healthy people across ages. Primers used in a second PCR of roughly 6 to 11 cycles were a sample-barcoded 5' primer and a J-beta primer mix. TCRdb fed the 5' RACE reads into MiXCR, producing one record per CDR3 protein. This sample has over 500,000 distinct CDR3 sequences, with around 52% found just once. The sample taken for sequencing was blood. These receptors all come from a woman older than 75 in good health.

This clonotype was counted only a few times. This rearrangement joins TRBV18 to TRBJ2-1, with no clear D. The J call may not be correct, given that the DNA end is closer to TRBJ2-7. In germline, CDR1 is KGHSH, CDR2 LQKENI. CDR3 size: 17 residues. Here the CDR3 reads CASSPTSPSRFYNEQYF. CDR3 coding DNA: TGTGCCAGCTCACCCACCTCTCCCTCGCGGTTCTACAATGAGCAGTACTTC.

The sample holds one count of this clonotype. The chain uses TRBV27 and TRBJ1-2; D possibly corresponds to TRBD1 (5 bases). Per germline, CDR1 MNHEY and CDR2 SMNVEV (reference sequence). The CDR3 has 14 residues. V was shortened by 0 bases and J by 7 bases, with 12 bases between the two germline ends. The CDR3 loop is CASSLSWGRSGYTF. For the CDR3, the DNA is TGTGCCAGCAGTTTATCGTGGGGACGGAGTGGCTACACCTTC.

This chain connects TRBV27 to TRBJ1-2; the D gene is possibly TRBD1 (5 bases). V was pared by 6 bases and J by 8 bases, with 19 bases between. CDR1 and CDR2 from the germline V gene are MNHEY and SMNVEV (reference sequence). The CDR3 spans 14 residues. This CDR3 is CASRGDGIYAGYTF. CDR3 in DNA: TGTGCCAGCAGAGGGGACGGAATATATGCAGGCTACACCTTC.

There are a few counts of this clonotype. The rearrangement links TRBV3-1 to TRBJ2-7; TRBD2 matches at 8 bases. CDR1 LGHDT and CDR2 YNNKEL come from the germline V gene (reference sequence). This CDR3 spans 11 amino acids. Trimming at V came to 4 bases and at J to 12 bases, leaving 5 bases not matched to a gene. In DNA form, the CDR3 reads TGTGCCAGCAGCCGGAGCGGGAGCTTGTACTTC. It specifies CASSRSGSLYF.

The J gene is TRBJ2-1, the V gene TRBV20-1; weak D call: TRBD1 (6 bases). V lost 3 bases, J lost 7 bases, and 22 bases lay in between. Per the germline V gene, CDR1 is DFQATT and CDR2 is SNEGSKA (reference sequence). The CDR3 spans 16 residues. In DNA form, the CDR3 reads TGCAGTGCTAGCCATCCCTCAGGGGTTCCCCGAAATGAGCAGTTCTTC. It is translated as CSASHPSGVPRNEQFF.

The chain joins TRBV25-1 to TRBJ2-1, with 9 bases lining up with TRBD2. Germline CDR1 reads MGHDK; CDR2 reads SYGVNS. After removal of 8 bases from V and 6 bases from J, the junction contained 5 bases not matched to a gene. The CDR3 extends over 13 amino acids. CDR3 in DNA: TGTGCCAGCGCCCCGGGACTAGCCAATGAGCAGTTCTTC. Protein product: CASAPGLANEQFF. The full variable domain, completed using reference TRBV25-1 and TRBJ2-1, is EADIYQTPRYLVIGTGKKITLECSQTMGHDKMYWYQQDPGMELHLIHYSYGVNSTEKGDLSSESTVSRIRTEHFPLTLESARPSHTSQYLCASAPGLANEQFFGPGTRLTVL.

The chain couples TRBV12-3 or TRBV12-4 to TRBJ2-3, with no clear D. The CDR3 runs 11 residues. Between the trimmed V and J ends, which lost 9 bases and 13 bases, there was a span of 17 bases. In DNA, the CDR3 is TGTGCCAGAAGGCGAACAGATGCGGAGTATTTT. Residues: CARRRTDAEYF.

This clonotype was recorded once. Possible read error: a much larger clone is one base away. V and J are TRBV5-1 and TRBJ2-3, with TRBD1 as a possible D gene (6 bases). Germline values: CDR1 SGHRS, CDR2 YFSETQ. CDR3 length equals 13 residues. DNA for the CDR3: TGCGTCAGCAGCTTTGCAGGGGCAGATACGCAGTATTTT. Its translation is CVSSFAGADTQYF.

About this clonotype itself: A much larger clone is a single base away; this may be a read error. The J gene is TRBJ2-1, the V gene TRBV7-3; 8 bases map to TRBD2. The germline gives CDR1 SGHTA, CDR2 FQGTGA. The CDR3 runs 16 residues. J gave up 3 bases and V 5 bases, and 9 bases lay outside the gene matches. The CDR3 loop reads CASSPHSGKDYNEQFF. The CDR3 DNA is TGTGCCAGCAGCCCCCATAGCGGGAAAGACTACAATGAGCAGTTCTTC.

Note on this clonotype: Since a much larger clone is just one base distant, this may be a read error. This chain uses TRBV20-1 with TRBJ2-1, with 8 bases identical to TRBD2. Germline CDR1 reads DFQATT; CDR2 reads SNEGSKA (reference sequence). Germline trimming cut 2 bases from V and 3 bases from J; bases unmatched to any gene: 6. The CDR3 has 15 residues. CDR3 DNA sequence: TGCAGTGCTAGACCGAGCGGGGGAGTCTACAATGAGCAGTTCTTC. Amino acids: CSARPSGGVYNEQFF.